The 26 T cell receptor beta chains given below trace back to one sample, sequenced in a study of CD8 T cells in ankylosing spondylitis. General study points: Ankylosing spondylitis blood seemed to carry a telltale TCR beta motif made of fewer than 10 highly homologous variants.

TCRdb reprocessed the 5' RACE reads via MiXCR and lists one record per CDR3 protein. The data hold more than 600,000 distinct CDR3 sequences, with roughly 19% observed a single time. These receptors' antigens are unknown. Sequenced: blood, either unsorted or a sorted T cell fraction (not recorded which). These receptors were obtained from a male donor with ankylosing spondylitis.

The genes are TRBV10-3 and TRBJ1-4, with D tentatively TRBD1 (5 bases). The CDR3 contains 15 residues. Germline V gene lookup returns CDR1 ENHRY and CDR2 SYGVKD. V lost 6 bases to trimming and J lost 6 bases, with 17 bases between them. CDR3 sequence reads: CAIREGRRKYEKLFF. CDR3 DNA sequence: TGTGCCATCAGAGAGGGACGACGGAAGTATGAAAAACTGTTTTTT.

V and J are TRBV20-1 and TRBJ2-7; the match to TRBD1 covers 7 bases. Germline V gene data show CDR1 as DFQATT and CDR2 as SNEGSKA (reference sequence). Trimming removed 3 bases from V and 3 bases from J; junction bases left unmatched: 8. The CDR3 is made up of 14 amino acids. The CDR3 bases are TGCAGTGCTAGTAACCGGGACAGACACTACGAGCAGTACTTC. Amino acids: CSASNRDRHYEQYF.

The chain couples TRBV12-3 or TRBV12-4 to TRBJ1-4, with a possible D match to TRBD1 (5 bases). The CDR3 loop spans 15 amino acids. The V end was cut by 6 bases, the J end by 7 bases, with 18 bases between. In DNA, the CDR3 is TGTGCCAGCAGCGCCCGCGGCTTGAGGGGTGAAAAACTGTTTTTT. Translating gives CASSARGLRGEKLFF.

Only a few counts were recorded for this clonotype. This rearrangement joins TRBV2 to TRBJ1-6; 7 bases line up with TRBD1. Germline V lookup: CDR1 SNHLY, CDR2 FYNNEI. V lost 7 bases to trimming and J lost 3 bases; unmatched junction nucleotides: 6. This CDR3 comprises 15 residues. CDR3 sequence (DNA): TGTGCCAGCAATTCGGGACAGTTCTATAATTCACCCCTCCACTTT. Its protein is CASNSGQFYNSPLHF.

V usage is TRBV5-5 and J usage is TRBJ1-3, with D perhaps matching TRBD1 (6 bases). Per germline, CDR1 SGHKS and CDR2 YYEKEE (reference sequence). This CDR3 is 16 amino acids long. Trimming removed 2 bases from V and 3 bases from J, with 15 bases in between. The CDR3 sequence: CASSFWPGADGNTIYF. The CDR3 bases are TGTGCCAGCAGCTTTTGGCCGGGGGCGGATGGAAACACCATATATTTT.

The V call is TRBV12-3 or TRBV12-4, the J call TRBJ1-2; D is unresolved. With 5 bases removed from V and 0 bases from J, the gap between germline ends came to 10 bases. The CDR3 contains 14 residues. The CDR3: CASSPPGANYGYTF. The CDR3 nucleotides read TGTGCCAGCAGTCCCCCCGGAGCTAACTATGGCTACACCTTC.

The table lists this clonotype with a few counts. Mismatch with germline at one junction end may stem from a read error. V is TRBV2 and J is TRBJ2-7; TRBD2 might be the D (6 bases). The CDR3 extends over 14 amino acids. Germline CDR1 and CDR2: SNHLY and FYNNEI. DNA of the CDR3: TGTGCCAGCAGTGGGGGGACTCCTTCCTCCGAGCAGTACTTC. Its protein product is CASSGGTPSSEQYF.

J is TRBJ1-1 and V is TRBV29-1; D is ambiguous. Trimming removed 1 base at V and 4 bases at J, with 7 bases between. The length of the CDR3 is 12 residues. Germline V gives CDR1 SQVTM, CDR2 ANQGSEA. CDR3 sequence (DNA): TGCAGCGTTGAAGGTGTCGCCACTGAAGCTTTCTTT. Translated: CSVEGVATEAFF.

As to this clonotype: One end of the junction does not line up with germline, which may come from a read error. The chain employs TRBV7-7 and TRBJ2-1; 9 bases align to TRBD2. The CDR3 has 18 residues. Germline assignment: CDR1 SSHAT and CDR2 FNYEAQ (reference sequence). The CDR3 DNA follows: TGTGCTAGCAGCTCCCGGGGGGGGACTAGCCGCACAAGGGATGAGCAGTTCTTC. Amino acids: CASSSRGGTSRTRDEQFF.

J is TRBJ2-7 and V is TRBV24-1; 7 nucleotides agree with TRBD2. Per the germline V gene, CDR1 is KGHDR and CDR2 is SFDVKD. V shed 4 bases and J 2 bases; nucleotides not matched to a gene: 4. This CDR3 has 14 residues. CDR3 nucleotide sequence: TGTGCCACCAGTGACCCTAGCGGTCCCTACGAGCAGTACTTC. This gives the protein CATSDPSGPYEQYF.

The chain has TRBV7-2 and TRBJ2-3, with D perhaps TRBD2 (5 bases). Trimming took off 5 bases at V and 6 bases at J, with 15 bases between the two ends. CDR1 SGHTA and CDR2 FQGNSA come from the germline V gene. The CDR3 covers 14 residues. The DNA for the CDR3 is TGTGCCAGCAGCCTCCCTCCACCGGGGGATACGCAGTATTTT. It yields the protein CASSLPPPGDTQYF. Drawing the rest from reference TRBV7-2 and TRBJ2-3, the complete variable domain is GAGVSQSPSNKVTEKGKDVELRCDPISGHTALYWYRQSLGQGLEFLIYFQGNSAPDKSGLPSDRFSAERTGGSVSTLTIQRTQQEDSAVYLCASSLPPPGDTQYFGPGTRLTVL.

J is TRBJ2-6 and V is TRBV4-3; perhaps TRBD2 as D (5 bases). Germline lookup yields CDR1 LGHNA and CDR2 YSLEER. V gave up 2 bases and J gave up 2 bases, with 7 bases separating them. The CDR3 length is 15 residues. This chain's CDR3 is CASSQMRAGANVLTF. Here the CDR3 DNA reads TGCGCCAGCAGCCAAATGAGGGCTGGGGCCAACGTCCTGACTTTC.

The rearrangement joins TRBV4-3 to TRBJ2-2; 7 positions agree with TRBD1. This CDR3 comprises 16 residues. Germline V gene lookup returns CDR1 LGHNA and CDR2 YSLEER. After removal of 0 bases from V and 1 base from J, the junction contained 2 bases not matched to a gene. DNA for the CDR3: TGCGCCAGCAGCCAAGATCGGACAGGGAACACCGGGGAGCTGTTTTTT. Translation: CASSQDRTGNTGELFF.

The J gene is TRBJ2-2, the V gene TRBV12-3 or TRBV12-4; 9 nucleotides match TRBD1. J was trimmed by 5 bases and V by 5 bases; bases with no gene match: 15. CDR3 length: 18 amino acids. The CDR3 is CASSAPPGQGVSTGELFF. In DNA form, the CDR3 reads TGTGCCAGCAGTGCACCACCGGGACAGGGCGTCAGTACCGGGGAGCTGTTTTTT.

The V gene is TRBV11-2, the J gene TRBJ1-1, with 7 nucleotides matching TRBD1. This CDR3 has 18 residues. J was trimmed by 0 bases and V by 5 bases; bases with no gene match: 15. Germline loops: CDR1 SGHAT, CDR2 FQNNGV. Written as DNA, the CDR3 is TGTGCCAGCAGCCCCAGTCTGGAGGGGGCGATTCTGAACACTGAAGCTTTCTTT. Protein sequence: CASSPSLEGAILNTEAFF.

This chain uses TRBV5-1 with TRBJ2-1, with TRBD2 matching 11 bases. Per the germline V gene, CDR1 is SGHRS and CDR2 is YFSETQ. The CDR3 runs to 18 residues. The trim removed 4 bases at V and 5 bases at J, leaving 14 bases unmatched. The CDR3 loop reads CASSLTSGKIRINNEQFF. CDR3 in DNA: TGCGCCAGCAGCCTGACTAGCGGGAAAATCCGGATAAACAATGAGCAGTTCTTC.

In its sample, this clonotype was seen a few times. The chain joins TRBV18 to TRBJ2-7; a possible D gene is TRBD2 (5 bases). The CDR3 totals 15 residues. Trimming cost V 5 bases and J 2 bases, with 16 bases left between them. From germline, CDR1 is KGHSH and CDR2 LQKENI. The CDR3 sequence: CASSRADGSPYEQYF. The CDR3 nucleotides are TGTGCCAGCTCAAGAGCGGACGGTTCTCCCTACGAGCAGTACTTC.

The chain combines TRBV12-3 or TRBV12-4 with TRBJ1-1; tentative D call: TRBD1 (5 bases). Trimming left V 6 bases short and J 4 bases short, with 18 bases between. This CDR3 has 15 residues. The CDR3 spells CASSPTGVEGTEAFF. The CDR3 region has the DNA TGTGCCAGCAGCCCTACGGGGGTAGAGGGCACTGAAGCTTTCTTT.

This clonotype showed up just a few times. The J gene is TRBJ2-3, the V gene TRBV5-1, with D maybe TRBD1 (5 bases). Germline assignment: CDR1 SGHRS and CDR2 YFSETQ. CDR3 length: 16 residues. V was pared by 2 bases and J by 2 bases, with 15 bases between. CDR3 amino acids: CASSFSVGRNTDTQYF. CDR3 nucleotide sequence: TGCGCCAGCAGCTTTTCTGTGGGGCGCAACACAGATACGCAGTATTTT.

V gene TRBV4-3 combines with J gene TRBJ1-1; 10 positions match TRBD1. Germline CDR1 reads LGHNA; CDR2 reads YSLEER. The ends lost 4 bases at V and 2 bases at J; junction bases unmatched: 4. This CDR3 is 15 amino acids long. CDR3 loop: CASSPWTGGNTEAFF. CDR3 bases: TGCGCCAGCAGCCCCTGGACAGGGGGAAACACTGAAGCTTTCTTT.

With regard to this clonotype: One end of the junction does not line up with germline, which may come from a read error. The chain recombines TRBV7-9 with TRBJ2-7, with TRBD2 matching 9 bases. The CDR3 is 12 residues long. Germline V gene data show CDR1 as SEHNR and CDR2 as FQNEAQ (reference sequence). CDR3 nucleotides: TGTGCCACCAGCGGGAGGTCTTACGAGCAGTACTTC. As protein: CATSGRSYEQYF.

This clonotype was seen ten or more times. V is TRBV5-1 and J is TRBJ2-7; TRBD1 matches at 10 bases. CDR1 and CDR2 from the germline V gene are SGHRS and YFSETQ. V lost 0 bases to trimming and J lost 3 bases; unmatched junction nucleotides: 9. This CDR3 region has 17 residues. The chain's CDR3 is CASSLDHGQGGYYEQYF. In DNA, the CDR3 is TGCGCCAGCAGCTTGGACCACGGACAGGGGGGTTACTACGAGCAGTACTTC.

This clonotype was detected ten times or more. V usage is TRBV12-3 or TRBV12-4 and J usage is TRBJ1-1; tentatively, D is TRBD1 (5 bases). This CDR3 has 13 residues. Trimming pared 5 bases from V and 0 bases from J, leaving 7 bases between. In nucleotides, the CDR3 is TGTGCCAGCAGTAACAGGTTGAACACTGAAGCTTTCTTT. Encoded protein: CASSNRLNTEAFF.

J is TRBJ2-3 and V is TRBV14, with D perhaps TRBD2 (6 bases). Germline CDR1 and CDR2: SGHDN and FVKESK. The CDR3 contains 16 residues. V lost 2 bases to trimming and J lost 5 bases, with 17 bases between them. The DNA for the CDR3 is TGTGCCAGCAGCCAATTCGAGACTAGGGCTGTAGATACGCAGTATTTT. The encoded protein is CASSQFETRAVDTQYF. Combining the CDR3 with reference TRBV14 and TRBJ2-3 gives the whole variable domain EAGVTQFPSHSVIEKGQTVTLRCDPISGHDNLYWYRRVMGKEIKFLLHFVKESKQDESGMPNNRFLAERTGGTYSTLKVQPAELEDSGVYFCASSQFETRAVDTQYFGPGTRLTVL.

V gene TRBV3-1 combines with J gene TRBJ2-7, with D tentatively TRBD1 or TRBD2 (5 bases each). The CDR3 spans 14 residues. Germline V lookup: CDR1 LGHDT, CDR2 YNNKEL (reference sequence). Trimming stripped 1 base from V and 2 bases from J, with 9 bases between. In nucleotides, the CDR3 is TGTGCCAGCAGCCAAGGGGGACGTCCCTACGAGCAGTACTTC. It yields the protein CASSQGGRPYEQYF.

The rearrangement joins TRBV7-9 to TRBJ2-7; 9 nucleotides line up with TRBD1. V shed 3 bases, J shed 1 base, and the junction held 7 bases outside the gene matches. CDR3 length equals 16 residues. Germline V gene sequence: CDR1 SEHNR, CDR2 FQNEAQ (reference sequence). The CDR3: CASSLASTGGSYEQYF. As DNA, the CDR3 is TGTGCCAGCAGCTTGGCCTCGACAGGGGGTTCCTACGAGCAGTACTTC.